Listed here is a single T cell receptor beta chain. As yet, its antigen is unknown. After removal of 5 bases from V and 8 bases from J, the junction contained 11 bases not matched to a gene. CDR1 and CDR2 from the germline V gene are SEHNR and FQNEAQ (reference sequence). The CDR3 contains 16 residues. This sample was included in a study of T cells in Graves' hyperthyroidism and ophthalmopathy. Study-level points and caveats: Clonotypes that were expanded in thyroid above 0.001 mostly appeared in blood too.

Enrolled ophthalmopathy patients presented with a Clinical Activity Score of at least 3, a NOSPECS grade of at least 4, and disease duration under 3 months. The study excluded patients with uncontrolled infection, other autoimmune disease, pregnancy or lactation. Amplification targeted TCR beta CDR3 regions from RNA transcripts. The HTBI set primed first-round TCR CDR3 RT-PCR. MiXCR, run by TCRdb on the multiplex PCR reads, gives a single entry per CDR3 protein. Among approximately 400,000 distinct CDR3 sequences listed, around an eighth were seen once. This chain uses TRBV7-9 with TRBJ2-1; 11 nucleotides align to TRBD2. The sequenced material came from blood. The sequence was obtained from a man between 50 and 59 years old with Graves' ophthalmopathy. CDR3 DNA sequence: TGTGCCAGCAGCCTTAGCGGGAGGGCCCCCCTCGATGAGCAGTTCTTC. Translated: CASSLSGRAPLDEQFF.